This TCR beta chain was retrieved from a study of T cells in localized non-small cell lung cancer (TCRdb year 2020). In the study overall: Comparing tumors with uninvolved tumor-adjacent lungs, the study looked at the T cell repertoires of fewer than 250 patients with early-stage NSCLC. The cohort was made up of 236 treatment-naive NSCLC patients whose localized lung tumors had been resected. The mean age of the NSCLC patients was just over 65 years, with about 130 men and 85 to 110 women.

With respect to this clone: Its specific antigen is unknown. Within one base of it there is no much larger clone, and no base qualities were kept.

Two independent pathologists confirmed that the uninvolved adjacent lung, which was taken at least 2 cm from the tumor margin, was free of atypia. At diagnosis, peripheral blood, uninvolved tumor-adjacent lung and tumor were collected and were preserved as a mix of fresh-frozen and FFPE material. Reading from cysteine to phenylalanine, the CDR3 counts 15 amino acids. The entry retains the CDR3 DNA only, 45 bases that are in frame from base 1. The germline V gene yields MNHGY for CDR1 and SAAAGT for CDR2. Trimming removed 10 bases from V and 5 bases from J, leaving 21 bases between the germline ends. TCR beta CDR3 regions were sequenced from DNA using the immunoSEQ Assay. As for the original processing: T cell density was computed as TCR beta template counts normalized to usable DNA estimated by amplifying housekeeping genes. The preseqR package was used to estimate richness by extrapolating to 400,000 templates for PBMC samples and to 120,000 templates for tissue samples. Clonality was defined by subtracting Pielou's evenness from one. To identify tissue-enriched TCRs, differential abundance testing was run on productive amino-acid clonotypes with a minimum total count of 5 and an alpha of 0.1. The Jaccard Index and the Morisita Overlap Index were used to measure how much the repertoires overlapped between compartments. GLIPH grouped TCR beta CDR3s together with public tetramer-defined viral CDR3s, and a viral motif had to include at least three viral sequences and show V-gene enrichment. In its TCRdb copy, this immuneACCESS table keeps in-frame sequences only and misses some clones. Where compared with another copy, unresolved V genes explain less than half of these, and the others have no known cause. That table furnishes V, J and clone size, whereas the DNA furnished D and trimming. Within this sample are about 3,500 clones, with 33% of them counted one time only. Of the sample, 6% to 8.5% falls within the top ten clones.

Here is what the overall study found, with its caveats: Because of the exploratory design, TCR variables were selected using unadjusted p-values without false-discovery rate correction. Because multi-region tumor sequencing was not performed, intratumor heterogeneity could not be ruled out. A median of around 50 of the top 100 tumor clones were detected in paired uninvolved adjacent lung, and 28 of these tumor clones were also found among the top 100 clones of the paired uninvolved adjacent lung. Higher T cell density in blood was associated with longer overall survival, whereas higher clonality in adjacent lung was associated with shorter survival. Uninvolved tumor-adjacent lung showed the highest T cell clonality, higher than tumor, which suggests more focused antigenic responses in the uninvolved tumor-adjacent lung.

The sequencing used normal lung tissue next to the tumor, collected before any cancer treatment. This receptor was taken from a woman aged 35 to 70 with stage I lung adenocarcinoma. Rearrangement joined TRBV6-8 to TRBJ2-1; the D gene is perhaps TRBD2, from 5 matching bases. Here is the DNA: TGTGCCATCGGGGAGCGCCAAGAAGGGAACAATGAGCAGTTCTTC. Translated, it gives CAIGERQEGNNEQFF.